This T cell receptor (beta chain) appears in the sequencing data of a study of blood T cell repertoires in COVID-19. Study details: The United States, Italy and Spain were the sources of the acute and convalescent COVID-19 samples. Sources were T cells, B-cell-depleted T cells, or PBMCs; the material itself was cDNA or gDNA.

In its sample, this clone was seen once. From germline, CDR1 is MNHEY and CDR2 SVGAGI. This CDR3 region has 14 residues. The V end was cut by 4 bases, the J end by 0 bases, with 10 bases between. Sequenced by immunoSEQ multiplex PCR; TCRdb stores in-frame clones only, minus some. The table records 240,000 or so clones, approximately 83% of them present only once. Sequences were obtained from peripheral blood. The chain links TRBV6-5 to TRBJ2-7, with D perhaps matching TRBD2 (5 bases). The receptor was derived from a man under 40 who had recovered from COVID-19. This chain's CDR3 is CASSSLEGSYEQYF. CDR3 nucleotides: TGTGCCAGCAGTTCCCTTGAGGGCTCCTACGAGCAGTACTTC.